This TCR beta chain was retrieved from a study of regulatory T cells in long-lasting Graves disease. Notes on the study in general: Relative to newly diagnosed Graves' patients, persistent ones had lower TCR diversity. Accuracy might have suffered from few samples.

As to time point: newly diagnosed GD, antithyroid drugs for less than 3 months. Extracted PBMC RNA gave rise to the TCR library. Concerning this clonotype: The antigen is unknown. This sequence may be a read error, since a much larger clone differs from it by one base.

The trim removed 6 bases at V and 4 bases at J, leaving 9 bases unmatched. This CDR3 contains 14 residues. From germline, CDR1 is DFQATT and CDR2 SNEGSKA (reference sequence). Researchers made TCR beta libraries by using iRepertoire HTBI primers and running Arm-PCR on CDR3 regions. TCRdb called the multiplex PCR reads again in MiXCR, with one record for every CDR3 protein. This sample has about 310,000 distinct CDR3 sequences; 15% to 20% occur once, and the top ten carry around 37%. The sequence came from a female donor with Graves disease. This material consisted of peripheral blood mononuclear cells (PBMCs), taken at new diagnosis, from a patient treated with antithyroid drugs. The chain combines TRBV20-1 with TRBJ1-2; 9 positions match TRBD1. CDR3 sequence reads: CSANIRQGGYGYTF. The CDR3 DNA is TGCAGTGCCAATATCAGACAGGGGGGCTATGGCTACACCTTC.